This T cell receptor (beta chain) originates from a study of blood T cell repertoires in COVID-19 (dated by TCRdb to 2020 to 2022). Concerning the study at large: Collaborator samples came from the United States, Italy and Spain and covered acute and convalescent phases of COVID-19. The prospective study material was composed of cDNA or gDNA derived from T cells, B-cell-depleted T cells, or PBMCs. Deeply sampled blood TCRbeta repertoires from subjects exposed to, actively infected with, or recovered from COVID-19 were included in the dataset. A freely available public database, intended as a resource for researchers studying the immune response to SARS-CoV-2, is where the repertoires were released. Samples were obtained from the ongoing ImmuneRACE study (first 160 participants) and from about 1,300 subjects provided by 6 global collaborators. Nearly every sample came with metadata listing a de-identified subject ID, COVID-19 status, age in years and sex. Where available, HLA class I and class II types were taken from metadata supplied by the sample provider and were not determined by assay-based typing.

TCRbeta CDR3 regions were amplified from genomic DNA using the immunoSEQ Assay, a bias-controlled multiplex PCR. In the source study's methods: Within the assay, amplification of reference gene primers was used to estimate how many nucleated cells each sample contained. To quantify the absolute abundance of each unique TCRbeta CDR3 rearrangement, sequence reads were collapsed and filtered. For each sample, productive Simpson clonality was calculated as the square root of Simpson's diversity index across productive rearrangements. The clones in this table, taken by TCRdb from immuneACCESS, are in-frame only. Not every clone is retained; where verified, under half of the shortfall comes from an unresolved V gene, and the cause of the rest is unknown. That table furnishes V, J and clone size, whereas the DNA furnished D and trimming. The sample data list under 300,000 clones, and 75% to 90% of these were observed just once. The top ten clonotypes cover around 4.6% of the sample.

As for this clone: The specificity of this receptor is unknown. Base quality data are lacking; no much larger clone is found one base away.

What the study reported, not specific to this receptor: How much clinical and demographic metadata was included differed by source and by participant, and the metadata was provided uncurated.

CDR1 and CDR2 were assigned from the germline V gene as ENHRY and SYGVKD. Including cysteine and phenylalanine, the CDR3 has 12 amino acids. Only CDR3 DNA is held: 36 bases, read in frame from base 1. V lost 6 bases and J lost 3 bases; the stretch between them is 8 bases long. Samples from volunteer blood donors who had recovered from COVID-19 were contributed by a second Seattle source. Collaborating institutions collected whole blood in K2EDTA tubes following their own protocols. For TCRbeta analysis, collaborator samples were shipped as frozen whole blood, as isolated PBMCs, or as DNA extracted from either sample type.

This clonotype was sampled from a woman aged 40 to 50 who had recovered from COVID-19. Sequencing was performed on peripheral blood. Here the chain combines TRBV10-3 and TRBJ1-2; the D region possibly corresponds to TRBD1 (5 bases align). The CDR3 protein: CAISVQDYGYTF. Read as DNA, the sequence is TGTGCCATCAGCGTACAGGACTATGGCTACACCTTC.